The sequence of this T cell receptor beta chain was determined in a study of cytomegalovirus exposure and HLA in healthy donors. Study findings and constraints: Highly shared variants forming one cluster were likely a sequencing artifact. Another analysis was done later, and it associated approximately 17,000 TCR beta sequences with HLA alleles at 0.05 false discovery rate. The authors later found most CMV-associated TCR beta chains appeared HLA-restricted. Later analysis demonstrated an association between a missense DCLRE1C variant and TCR beta V- and J-gene trimming.

Concerning this clone itself: Its antigen is unknown.

The CDR3 loop spans 16 amino acids. V shed 6 bases, J shed 4 bases, and the junction held 8 bases outside the gene matches. Germline V gene data show CDR1 as MNHEY and CDR2 as SMNVEV (reference sequence). With 60 Vbeta and 13 Jbeta primers, the PCR was carried out. Method: immunoSEQ multiplex PCR; TCRdb's copy keeps in-frame clones and lacks some. The sample comprises about 110,000 clones, around 81% of which are singletons, and less than 2.5% rests with the top ten. Source material: PBMCs. The chain joins TRBV27 to TRBJ2-5, with 13 bases that match TRBD2. The clonotype comes from a woman aged 25 to 45 in good health and CMV-seronegative. CDR3: CASSRPGLAGIETQYF. In DNA form, the CDR3 reads TGTGCCAGCAGCCGACCGGGACTAGCGGGAATAGAGACCCAGTACTTC.